This T cell receptor (beta chain) is from a study of control samples from healthy donors and cancer patients. The CDR3 has 13 residues. V was shortened by 3 bases and J by 3 bases, with 12 bases between the two germline ends. Germline assignment: CDR1 SQVTM and CDR2 ANQGSEA. The protocol was immunoSEQ multiplex PCR, while the TCRdb copy is restricted to in-frame clones and leaves out a portion. Of around 110,000 clones in the sample, approximately 90% were seen once. The TCR comes from a woman in her 70s in good health. The rearrangement uses TRBV29-1 and TRBJ2-7, with D perhaps matching TRBD1 or TRBD2 (7 bases each). The specimen was blood. The CDR3 DNA sequence: TGCAGCGTTGATGCAGGGGGGGGCTACGAGCAGTACTTC. Its protein is CSVDAGGGYEQYF.